One T cell receptor (beta chain) is described in this entry. The source of the sample is a study of cytotoxic CD8 clonotypes in ibrutinib-treated CLL. Measured with immunoSEQ multiplex PCR; TCRdb has only the in-frame clones, and not every one. The sample lists around 310,000 clones; more than 65% were seen once. This clonotype was sampled from a human donor with chronic lymphocytic leukemia. Sequencing used PBMCs, obtained before ibrutinib treatment.

CDR3 residues: CASSRQYMNTEAFF. For the CDR3, the DNA is TGTGCCAGCAGCCGACAGTACATGAACACTGAAGCTTTCTTT. V usage is TRBV9 and J usage is TRBJ1-1; D is possibly TRBD1 (5 bases). Germline values: CDR1 SGDLS, CDR2 YYNGEE. V was shortened by 4 bases and J by 0 bases, with 10 bases between the two germline ends. The CDR3 runs to 14 residues.